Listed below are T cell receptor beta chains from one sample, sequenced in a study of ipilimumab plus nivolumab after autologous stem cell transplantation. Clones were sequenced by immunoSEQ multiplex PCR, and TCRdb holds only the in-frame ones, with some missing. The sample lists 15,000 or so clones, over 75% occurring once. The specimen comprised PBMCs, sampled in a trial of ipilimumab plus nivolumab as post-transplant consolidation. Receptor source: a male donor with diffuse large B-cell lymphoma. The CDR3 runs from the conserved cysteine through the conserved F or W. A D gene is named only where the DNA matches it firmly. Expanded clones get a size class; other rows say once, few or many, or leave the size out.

CDR3nt: TGCGCCAGCAGCTTGAAGGGGGCAAATGGCTACACCTTC
CDR3aa: CASSLKGANGYTF
d_gene: TRBD1
abundance: NA
j_gene: TRBJ1-2
v_gene: TRBV5-1

CDR3nt: TGTGCCAGCAGCCTCCGGCTAGCAGCCGAGCAGTACTTC
CDR3aa: CASSLRLAAEQYF
d_gene: NA
abundance: NA
j_gene: TRBJ2-7
v_gene: TRBV13

CDR3nt: TGTGCCAGCAGCTTAGTTCCGGGGGCGAGAGGAAACACCATATATTTT
CDR3aa: CASSLVPGARGNTIYF
d_gene: NA
abundance: once
j_gene: TRBJ1-3
v_gene: TRBV11-3

CDR3nt: TGTGCCAGCAGCTTAGTGGCGGAGTCATATGGCTACACCTTC
CDR3aa: CASSLVAESYGYTF
d_gene: NA
abundance: once
j_gene: TRBJ1-2
v_gene: TRBV7-9

CDR3nt: TGTGCCAGCAGCGTAGCTAGCGGGGGGGCCTGGGAGACCCAGTACTTC
CDR3aa: CASSVASGGAWETQYF
d_gene: TRBD2
abundance: NA
j_gene: TRBJ2-5
v_gene: TRBV9

CDR3nt: TGCGCCAGCAGCCCGGGACCCGGGACAGGACAATACGAGCAGTACTTC
CDR3aa: CASSPGPGTGQYEQYF
d_gene: TRBD1
abundance: NA
j_gene: TRBJ2-7
v_gene: TRBV5-1

CDR3nt: TGTGCCAGCAGCCCAGGGACCGCTCCTTACTACGAGCAGTACTTC
CDR3aa: CASSPGTAPYYEQYF
d_gene: NA
abundance: NA
j_gene: TRBJ2-7
v_gene: TRBV5-8

CDR3nt: TGTGCCAGCAGCTTGAAAGGGACAGGGAGGAATGGCTACACCTTC
CDR3aa: CASSLKGTGRNGYTF
d_gene: TRBD1
abundance: NA
j_gene: TRBJ1-2
v_gene: TRBV5-4

CDR3nt: TGCAGCGTTGTAGGGCCCTATGGCTACACCTTC
CDR3aa: CSVVGPYGYTF
d_gene: NA
abundance: NA
j_gene: TRBJ1-2
v_gene: TRBV29-1

CDR3nt: TGTGCCAGCAGCTTAGGGGGGCAGTTCTATGGCTACACCTTC
CDR3aa: CASSLGGQFYGYTF
d_gene: NA
abundance: NA
j_gene: TRBJ1-2
v_gene: TRBV11-2

CDR3nt: TGTGCCAGCAGTATCGACTACCTCGGGACCCAGTACTTC
CDR3aa: CASSIDYLGTQYF
d_gene: NA
abundance: NA
j_gene: TRBJ2-5
v_gene: TRBV2

CDR3nt: TGTGCCAGTAGTATTATTGGACCTGACCACAATGAGCAGTTCTTC
CDR3aa: CASSIIGPDHNEQFF
d_gene: NA
abundance: NA
j_gene: TRBJ2-1
v_gene: TRBV19

CDR3nt: TGTGCCTGGAGTACCCCTAGAGGAGCCACCTGGGCCAACGTCCTGACTTTC
CDR3aa: CAWSTPRGATWANVLTF
d_gene: NA
abundance: NA
j_gene: TRBJ2-6
v_gene: TRBV30

CDR3nt: TGTGCTAGTGGTTTGGCCGCGGGGGGGCCCTCCGAGCAGTACTTC
CDR3aa: CASGLAAGGPSEQYF
d_gene: TRBD2
abundance: NA
j_gene: TRBJ2-7
v_gene: TRBV12-5

CDR3nt: TGTGCCAGCAGCATCACTAGCGGGGGCTCGGGGGAGCTGTTTTTT
CDR3aa: CASSITSGGSGELFF
d_gene: TRBD2
abundance: NA
j_gene: TRBJ2-2
v_gene: TRBV9

CDR3nt: TGCGCCAGCGGGGCTAGCGGGAGATTGGATGAGCAGTTCTTC
CDR3aa: CASGASGRLDEQFF
d_gene: TRBD2
abundance: NA
j_gene: TRBJ2-1
v_gene: TRBV10-2

CDR3nt: TGTGCCAGCTCACTACAGACAGGGAAGGGCGAGCAGTACTTC
CDR3aa: CASSLQTGKGEQYF
d_gene: TRBD1
abundance: once
j_gene: TRBJ2-7
v_gene: TRBV18

CDR3nt: TGTGCCAGCAGTTCGACAGCCAAGATAGCCAAAAACATTCAGTACTTC
CDR3aa: CASSSTAKIAKNIQYF
d_gene: NA
abundance: NA
j_gene: TRBJ2-4
v_gene: TRBV6-6

CDR3nt: TGCGCCAGCAGCTTGGCGGTTCCCAACAGGTTTTCGAACACTGAAGCTTTCTTT
CDR3aa: CASSLAVPNRFSNTEAFF
d_gene: NA
abundance: NA
j_gene: TRBJ1-1
v_gene: TRBV5-1

CDR3nt: TGTGCCAGCAGCTTAGTCCCAGGAGGGGTATCTGGCACTGAAGCTTTCTTT
CDR3aa: CASSLVPGGVSGTEAFF
d_gene: NA
abundance: NA
j_gene: TRBJ1-1
v_gene: TRBV7-2

CDR3nt: TGTGCCAGCAGTGGGACTAGTCGGCAAGAGACCCAGTACTTC
CDR3aa: CASSGTSRQETQYF
d_gene: TRBD2
abundance: NA
j_gene: TRBJ2-5
v_gene: TRBV2

CDR3nt: TGTGCCACCAGCAGAGAAGGGTGGAACTCCTACAATGAGCAGTTCTTC
CDR3aa: CATSREGWNSYNEQFF
d_gene: NA
abundance: NA
j_gene: TRBJ2-1
v_gene: TRBV15

CDR3nt: TGTGCCAGCAGTTGGACAGGGATAATGAACACTGAAGCTTTCTTT
CDR3aa: CASSWTGIMNTEAFF
d_gene: TRBD1
abundance: few
j_gene: TRBJ1-1
v_gene: TRBV6-5

CDR3nt: TGTGCCAGCAGTGAATTTGTGGTGGATAGATACAATGAGCAGTTCTTC
CDR3aa: CASSEFVVDRYNEQFF
d_gene: NA
abundance: NA
j_gene: TRBJ2-1
v_gene: TRBV2

CDR3nt: TGTGCCAGCAGCGTGGACAGGGAGGGGCGAAACACCATATATTTT
CDR3aa: CASSVDREGRNTIYF
d_gene: TRBD1
abundance: once
j_gene: TRBJ1-3
v_gene: TRBV9

CDR3nt: TGTGCCAGTAGTATAGGAGGGCGGGAGGCGGGAGAGACCCAGTACTTC
CDR3aa: CASSIGGREAGETQYF
d_gene: TRBD2
abundance: NA
j_gene: TRBJ2-5
v_gene: TRBV19

CDR3nt: TGTGCCAGCAATCCCACAGGGAACTATGGCTACACCTTC
CDR3aa: CASNPTGNYGYTF
d_gene: NA
abundance: NA
j_gene: TRBJ1-2
v_gene: TRBV9

CDR3nt: TGTGCCAGCAGAAATACTCAGGGGTGGAACACTGAAGCTTTCTTT
CDR3aa: CASRNTQGWNTEAFF
d_gene: NA
abundance: NA
j_gene: TRBJ1-1
v_gene: TRBV6-6

CDR3nt: TGTGCCAGCAGCGGACAGGGGGCCAACGTCCTGACTTTC
CDR3aa: CASSGQGANVLTF
d_gene: NA
abundance: NA
j_gene: TRBJ2-6
v_gene: TRBV5-4

CDR3nt: TGTGCCAGCAGCCAAGTGGGGACCAACAATGAGCAGTTCTTC
CDR3aa: CASSQVGTNNEQFF
d_gene: NA
abundance: NA
j_gene: TRBJ2-1
v_gene: TRBV4-2

CDR3nt: TGTGCCATCAGTTCTAGCGGGAGGGCCTACGAGCAGTACTTC
CDR3aa: CAISSSGRAYEQYF
d_gene: TRBD2
abundance: NA
j_gene: TRBJ2-7
v_gene: TRBV10-3

CDR3nt: TGCGCCAGCAGCCAAGGTGGCAGGGAGGAGACCCAGTACTTC
CDR3aa: CASSQGGREETQYF
d_gene: NA
abundance: NA
j_gene: TRBJ2-5
v_gene: TRBV4-3

CDR3nt: TGTGCCAGCAGTGAGCTGCCGACAGGGGATAGCGAGCAGTACTTC
CDR3aa: CASSELPTGDSEQYF
d_gene: TRBD1
abundance: NA
j_gene: TRBJ2-7
v_gene: TRBV25-1

CDR3nt: TGTGCCATCAGAAACACTAGCGGGAGGCAGGAGACCCAGTACTTC
CDR3aa: CAIRNTSGRQETQYF
d_gene: TRBD2
abundance: NA
j_gene: TRBJ2-5
v_gene: TRBV10-3

CDR3nt: TGTGCCAGCAAGAGCGGGGTCGGCTACAATGAGCAGTTCTTC
CDR3aa: CASKSGVGYNEQFF
d_gene: TRBD2
abundance: NA
j_gene: TRBJ2-1
v_gene: TRBV27

CDR3nt: TGTGCCAGCAGCCTTAATGGTGGGGTCGAGGGCTACACCTTC
CDR3aa: CASSLNGGVEGYTF
d_gene: NA
abundance: NA
j_gene: TRBJ1-2
v_gene: TRBV7-9

CDR3nt: TGCGCCAGCAGCTTGGGCCCAGGGACTGGGGCCAACGTCCTGACTTTC
CDR3aa: CASSLGPGTGANVLTF
d_gene: NA
abundance: NA
j_gene: TRBJ2-6
v_gene: TRBV5-1

CDR3nt: TGTGCCTGGGGGACAGGGAGCTATGGCTACACCTTC
CDR3aa: CAWGTGSYGYTF
d_gene: TRBD1
abundance: few
j_gene: TRBJ1-2
v_gene: TRBV30

CDR3nt: TGTGCCAGCATGCGACGACTAGCGGGGAAAGAGACCCAGTACTTC
CDR3aa: CASMRRLAGKETQYF
d_gene: TRBD2
abundance: once
j_gene: TRBJ2-5
v_gene: TRBV6-1

CDR3nt: TGTGCCAGCAGCTTAGTAAGGGCCGGGAGCAATCAGCCCCAGCATTTT
CDR3aa: CASSLVRAGSNQPQHF
d_gene: NA
abundance: NA
j_gene: TRBJ1-5
v_gene: TRBV7-2

CDR3nt: TGTGCCAGCAGCCCCGACAGTCCAGGCCGGGGCGGCTACACCTTC
CDR3aa: CASSPDSPGRGGYTF
d_gene: NA
abundance: medium-sized
j_gene: TRBJ1-2
v_gene: TRBV7-6